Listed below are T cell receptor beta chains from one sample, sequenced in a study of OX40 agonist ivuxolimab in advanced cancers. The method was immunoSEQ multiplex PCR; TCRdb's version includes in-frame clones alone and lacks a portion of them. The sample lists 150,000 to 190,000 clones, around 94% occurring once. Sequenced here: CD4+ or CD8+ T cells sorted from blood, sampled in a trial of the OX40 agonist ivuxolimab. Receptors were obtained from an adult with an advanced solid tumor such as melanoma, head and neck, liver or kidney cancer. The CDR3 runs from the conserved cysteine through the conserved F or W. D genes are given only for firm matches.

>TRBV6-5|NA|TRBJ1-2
CASSYKGDTGYGYTF
TGTGCCAGCAGTTACAAGGGGGACACCGGCTATGGCTACACCTTC
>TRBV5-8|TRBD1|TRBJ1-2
CAGWTSGTGPGGYTF
TGTGCCGGCTGGACTTCTGGGACAGGGCCTGGTGGCTACACCTTC
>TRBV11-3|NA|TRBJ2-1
CASSFAGPSSYNEQFF
TGTGCCAGCAGCTTCGCAGGGCCTAGCTCCTACAATGAGCAGTTCTTC
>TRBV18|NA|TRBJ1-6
CASSPREGPSSF
TGTGCCAGCTCCCCCCGGGAGGGCCCTTCGAGCTTT
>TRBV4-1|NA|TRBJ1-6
CASSQDVGGNSPLHF
TGCGCCAGCAGCCAAGATGTCGGTGGGAATTCACCCCTCCACTTT
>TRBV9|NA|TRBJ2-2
CASSVVSGELFF
TGTGCCAGCAGCGTAGTCAGCGGGGAGCTGTTTTTT
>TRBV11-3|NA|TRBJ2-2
CASSLDQGGTSHTGELFF
TGTGCCAGCAGCTTAGATCAGGGGGGGACCTCGCACACCGGGGAGCTGTTTTTT
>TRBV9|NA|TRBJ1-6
CASSVGGDNNSPLHF
TGTGCCAGCAGCGTAGGTGGGGACAATAATTCACCCCTCCACTTT
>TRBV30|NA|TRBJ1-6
CAWSVEGPSYNSPLHF
TGTGCCTGGAGTGTTGAGGGGCCCTCCTATAATTCACCCCTCCACTTT
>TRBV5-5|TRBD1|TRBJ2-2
CASSRAGQGAIGELFF
TGTGCCAGCAGCCGGGCGGGACAGGGGGCGATCGGGGAGCTGTTTTTT
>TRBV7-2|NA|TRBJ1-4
CASSPGATNEKLFF
TGTGCCAGCAGCCCGGGAGCAACTAATGAAAAACTGTTTTTT
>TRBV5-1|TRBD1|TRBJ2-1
CASSLGQGPSYNEQFF
TGCGCCAGCAGCTTGGGACAGGGCCCTTCCTACAATGAGCAGTTCTTC
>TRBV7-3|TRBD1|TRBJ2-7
CASSLDRDSYEQYF
TGTGCCAGCAGCTTAGACAGGGATTCCTACGAGCAGTACTTC
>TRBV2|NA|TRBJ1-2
CASSVQAMNYGYTF
TGTGCCAGCAGTGTGCAAGCAATGAACTATGGCTACACCTTC
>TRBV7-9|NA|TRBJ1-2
CASSLRDGPYGYTF
TGTGCCAGCAGCTTAAGGGACGGACCTTATGGCTACACCTTC
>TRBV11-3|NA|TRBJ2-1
CASSLDPYNEQFF
TGTGCCAGCAGCTTAGACCCCTACAATGAGCAGTTCTTC
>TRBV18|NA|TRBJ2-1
CASSPGLLGNEQFF
TGTGCCAGCTCACCTGGACTCCTGGGCAATGAGCAGTTCTTC
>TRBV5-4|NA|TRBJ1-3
CASSLSSGHMGNTIYF
TGTGCCAGCAGCTTGTCCAGCGGACATATGGGAAACACCATATATTTT
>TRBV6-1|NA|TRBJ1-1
CASSGGSRTEAFF
TGTGCCAGCTCGGGGGGGTCGAGGACTGAAGCTTTCTTT
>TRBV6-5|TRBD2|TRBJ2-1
CASYKRASGYNEQFF
TGTGCCAGCTACAAACGAGCTAGCGGCTACAATGAGCAGTTCTTC
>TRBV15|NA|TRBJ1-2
CATSRDVGAGYTF
TGTGCCACCAGCAGAGATGTGGGGGCAGGCTACACCTTC
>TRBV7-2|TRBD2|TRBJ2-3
CASSLSSGRGRDTQYF
TGTGCCAGCAGCCTATCTAGCGGGAGGGGGCGGGATACGCAGTATTTT
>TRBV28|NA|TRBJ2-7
CASSSPGAGSYEQYF
TGTGCCAGCAGTTCGCCCGGAGCGGGCTCCTACGAGCAGTACTTC
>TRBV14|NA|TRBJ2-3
CASSQLWGADTQYF
TGTGCCAGCAGCCAACTGTGGGGCGCAGATACGCAGTATTTT
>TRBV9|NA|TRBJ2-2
CASSVSLNTGELFF
TGTGCCAGCAGCGTCTCTCTCAACACCGGGGAGCTGTTTTTT
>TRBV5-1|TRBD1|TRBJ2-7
CASSTRDRGPREQYF
TGCGCCAGCAGCACACGGGACAGGGGGCCGAGGGAGCAGTACTTC